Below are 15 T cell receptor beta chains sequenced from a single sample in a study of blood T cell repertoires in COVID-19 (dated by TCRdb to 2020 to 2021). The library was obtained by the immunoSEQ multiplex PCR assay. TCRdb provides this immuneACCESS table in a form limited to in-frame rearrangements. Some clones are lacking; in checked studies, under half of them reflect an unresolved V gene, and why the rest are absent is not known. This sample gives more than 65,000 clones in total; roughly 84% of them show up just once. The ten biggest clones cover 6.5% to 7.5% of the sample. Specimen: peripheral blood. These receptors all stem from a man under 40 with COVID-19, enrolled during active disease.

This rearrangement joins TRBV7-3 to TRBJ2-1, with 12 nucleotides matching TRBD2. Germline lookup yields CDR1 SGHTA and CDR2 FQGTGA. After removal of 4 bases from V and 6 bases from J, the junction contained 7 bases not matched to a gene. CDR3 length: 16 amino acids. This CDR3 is CASSSTRTSGTNEQFF. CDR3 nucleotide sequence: TGTGCCAGCAGCTCGACACGGACTAGCGGGACCAATGAGCAGTTCTTC.

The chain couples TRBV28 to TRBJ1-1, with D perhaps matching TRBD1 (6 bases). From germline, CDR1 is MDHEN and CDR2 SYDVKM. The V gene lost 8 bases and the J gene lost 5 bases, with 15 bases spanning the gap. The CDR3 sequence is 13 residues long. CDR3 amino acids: CASVTTGRTEAFF. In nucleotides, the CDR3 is TGTGCCAGCGTGACTACAGGGAGAACTGAAGCTTTCTTT.

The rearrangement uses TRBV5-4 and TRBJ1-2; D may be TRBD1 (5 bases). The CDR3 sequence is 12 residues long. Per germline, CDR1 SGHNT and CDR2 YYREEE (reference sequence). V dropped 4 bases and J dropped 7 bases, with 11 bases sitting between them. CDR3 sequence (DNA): TGTGCCAGCAGCCTGGGGCCGCTTGGCTACACCTTC. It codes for CASSLGPLGYTF. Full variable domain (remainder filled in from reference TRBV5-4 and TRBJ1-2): ETGVTQSPTHLIKTRGQQVTLRCSSQSGHNTVSWYQQALGQGPQFIFQYYREEENGRGNFPPRFSGLQFPNYSSELNVNALELDDSALYLCASSLGPLGYTFGSGTRLTVV.

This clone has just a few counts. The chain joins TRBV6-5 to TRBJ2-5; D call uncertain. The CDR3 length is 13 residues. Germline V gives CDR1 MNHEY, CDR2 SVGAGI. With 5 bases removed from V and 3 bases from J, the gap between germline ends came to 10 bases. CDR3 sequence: CASSPDSKETQYF. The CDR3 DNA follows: TGTGCCAGCAGTCCTGACTCAAAAGAGACCCAGTACTTC.

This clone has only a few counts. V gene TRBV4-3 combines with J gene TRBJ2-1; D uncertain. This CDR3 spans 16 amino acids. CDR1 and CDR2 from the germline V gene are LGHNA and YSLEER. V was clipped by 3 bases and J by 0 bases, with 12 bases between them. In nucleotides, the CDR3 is TGCGCCAGCAGCCACAGTCTTCGGAGCTCCTACAATGAGCAGTTCTTC. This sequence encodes CASSHSLRSSYNEQFF.

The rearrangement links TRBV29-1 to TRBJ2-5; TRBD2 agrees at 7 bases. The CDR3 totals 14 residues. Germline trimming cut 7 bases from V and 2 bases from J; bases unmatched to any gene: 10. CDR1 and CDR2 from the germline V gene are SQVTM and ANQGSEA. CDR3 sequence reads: CSGGGGGSQETQYF. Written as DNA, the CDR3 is TGCAGCGGGGGAGGTGGCGGGAGTCAAGAGACCCAGTACTTC.

CDR3 sequence: CAWSVKGRVLGNQPQHF. The CDR3 nucleotides read TGTGCCTGGAGTGTAAAGGGCAGGGTTTTGGGCAATCAGCCCCAGCATTTT. The rearrangement uses TRBV30 and TRBJ1-5; tentatively, D is TRBD1 (5 bases). This CDR3 has 17 residues. V lost 0 bases and J 2 bases, leaving 17 bases between the germline ends. Germline V CDR1 and CDR2: GTSNPN, SVGIG (reference sequence).

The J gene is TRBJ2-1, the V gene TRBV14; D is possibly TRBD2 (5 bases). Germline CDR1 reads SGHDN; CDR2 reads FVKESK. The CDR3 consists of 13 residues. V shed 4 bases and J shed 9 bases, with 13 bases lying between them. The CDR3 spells CASSPFNAGEQFF. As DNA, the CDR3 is TGTGCCAGCAGCCCGTTTAATGCGGGTGAGCAGTTCTTC.

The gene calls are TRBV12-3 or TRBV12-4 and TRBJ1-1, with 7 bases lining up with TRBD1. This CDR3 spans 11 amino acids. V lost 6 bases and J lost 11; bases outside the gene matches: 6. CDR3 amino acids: CASRGTVGAFF. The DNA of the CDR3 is TGTGCCAGCAGGGGGACAGTTGGGGCTTTCTTT.

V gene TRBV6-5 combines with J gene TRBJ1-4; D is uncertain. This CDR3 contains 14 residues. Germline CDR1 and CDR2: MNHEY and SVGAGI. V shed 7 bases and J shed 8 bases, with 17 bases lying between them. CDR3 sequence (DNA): TGTGCCAGCACCGAAATGGGTGAGAGGGAAAAACTGTTTTTT. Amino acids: CASTEMGEREKLFF.

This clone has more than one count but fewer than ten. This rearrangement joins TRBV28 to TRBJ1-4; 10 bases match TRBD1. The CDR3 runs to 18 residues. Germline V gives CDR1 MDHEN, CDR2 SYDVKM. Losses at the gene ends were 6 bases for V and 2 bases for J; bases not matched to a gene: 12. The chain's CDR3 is CASSPSGQGVGTNEKLFF. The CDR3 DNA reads TGTGCCAGCAGCCCATCCGGACAGGGGGTAGGGACTAATGAAAAACTGTTTTTT.

The CDR3 region is CAISKSGTSHNEQFF. The CDR3 DNA reads TGTGCCATCAGTAAATCCGGGACTAGCCACAATGAGCAGTTCTTC. The chain joins TRBV10-3 to TRBJ2-1; TRBD2 matches 9 bases. The germline V gene encodes CDR1 ENHRY and CDR2 SYGVKD. The J segment lost 5 bases and the V segment lost 5 bases, leaving 7 bases of the junction unmatched. CDR3 length: 15 residues.

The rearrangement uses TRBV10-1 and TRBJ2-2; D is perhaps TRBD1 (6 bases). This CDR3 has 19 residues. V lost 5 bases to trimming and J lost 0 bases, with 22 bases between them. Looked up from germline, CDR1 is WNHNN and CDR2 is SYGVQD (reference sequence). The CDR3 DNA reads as TGCGCCAGCAGTCTAATTAGGACAGTCTCCCCCGCGAACACCGGGGAGCTGTTTTTT. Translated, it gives CASSLIRTVSPANTGELFF.

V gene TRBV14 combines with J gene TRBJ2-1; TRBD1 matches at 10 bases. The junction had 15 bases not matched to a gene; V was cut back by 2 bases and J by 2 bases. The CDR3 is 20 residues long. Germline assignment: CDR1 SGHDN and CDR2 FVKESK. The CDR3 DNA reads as TGTGCCAGCAGCCAATGGGTTGCGGGACAGGGGTTTTACGCCTACAATGAGCAGTTCTTC. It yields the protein CASSQWVAGQGFYAYNEQFF.

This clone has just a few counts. Written as DNA, the CDR3 is TGCGCCAGCAGCCCCACCCCACAGGGGGCTGCGTACGAGCAGTACTTC. Protein sequence: CASSPTPQGAAYEQYF. The V gene is TRBV4-3, the J gene TRBJ2-7; 9 bases fit TRBD1. The CDR3 sequence is 16 residues long. The germline CDR1 and CDR2 sequences are LGHNA and YSLEER. Trimming took 4 bases from V and 4 from J; bases not matched to a gene: 11.